The 23 T cell receptor beta chains in this list originate from one sample, sequenced in a study of T cell responses to AZD1222 COVID-19 vaccine. TCRdb's table, derived via immunoSEQ multiplex PCR, lists solely in-frame clones and lacks some. The sample shows more than 80,000 clones, roughly 90% of them seen only once. The sequencing here drew on peripheral blood, taken 28 days after the second AZD1222 dose. These TCRs come from an adult who received the AZD1222 COVID-19 vaccine.

The chain joins TRBV20-1 to TRBJ2-3; the D is unclear. The CDR3 loop spans 14 amino acids. V was cut by 3 bases and J by 0 bases, with 10 bases left in between. Germline V gene data show CDR1 as DFQATT and CDR2 as SNEGSKA (reference sequence). The CDR3 sequence is CSASLVASTDTQYF. The DNA for the CDR3 is TGCAGTGCTAGTCTAGTAGCTAGCACAGATACGCAGTATTTT.

The rearrangement uses TRBV6-1 and TRBJ2-1; a possible D gene is TRBD1 (5 bases). The germline V gene encodes CDR1 MNHNS and CDR2 SASEGT. The V end lost 3 bases, the J end lost 10 bases, and 19 bases lay between the germline ends. This CDR3 comprises 15 residues. The CDR3 DNA sequence: TGTGCCAGCAGTGAGGGTCTAGGGGATTCATGGGAGCAGTTCTTC. Amino acids: CASSEGLGDSWEQFF.

V and J are TRBV7-9 and TRBJ1-1; D not certain. Germline assignment: CDR1 SEHNR and CDR2 FQNEAQ (reference sequence). Between the trimmed V and J ends, which lost 1 base and 1 base, there was a span of 10 bases. The CDR3 has 15 amino acids. CDR3 nucleotides: TGTGCCAGCAGCTTAGGAGTCGGACCGAACACTGAAGCTTTCTTT. The encoded protein is CASSLGVGPNTEAFF.

The gene calls are TRBV4-3 and TRBJ2-1; D may be TRBD1 or TRBD2 (5 bases each). V was clipped by 6 bases and J by 8 bases, with 14 bases between them. CDR1 and CDR2 (germline): LGHNA, YSLEER. The CDR3 length is 13 residues. DNA of the CDR3: TGCGCCAGCAGGTCCGCGGGCAGGGATGAGCAGTTCTTC. This encodes CASRSAGRDEQFF.

The V gene is TRBV9, the J gene TRBJ2-1; no clear D. Germline V gene lookup returns CDR1 SGDLS and CDR2 YYNGEE. This CDR3 region has 13 residues. The ends were cut back, 4 bases at V and 5 bases at J, with 10 bases in the middle. CDR3 in amino acids: CASSPLRDNEQFF. The CDR3, as DNA: TGTGCCAGCAGCCCCCTTAGGGACAATGAGCAGTTCTTC. The full variable domain, its missing parts supplied by reference TRBV9 and TRBJ2-1, is DSGVTQTPKHLITATGQRVTLRCSPRSGDLSVYWYQQSLDQGLQFLIQYYNGEERAKGNILERFSAQQFPDLHSELNLSSLELGDSALYFCASSPLRDNEQFFGPGTRLTVL.

The chain is built from TRBV7-3 and TRBJ1-6, with D tentatively TRBD1 (5 bases). Per the germline V gene, CDR1 is SGHTA and CDR2 is FQGTGA. V lost 4 bases, J lost 7 bases, and 14 bases lay in between. The CDR3 contains 15 residues. In nucleotides, the CDR3 is TGTGCCAGCAGCTCAGACAGCGGAGGCAATTCACCCCTCCACTTT. Translating gives CASSSDSGGNSPLHF.

In its sample, this clone was seen once. The chain is built from TRBV29-1 and TRBJ1-4; D not resolved. Germline V CDR1 and CDR2: SQVTM, ANQGSEA. V lost 4 bases to trimming and J lost 8 bases, with 14 bases between them. CDR3 length equals 13 residues. CDR3 sequence (DNA): TGCAGCGTTGCCCCCCGGGGATCCGAAAAACTGTTTTTT. The encoded protein is CSVAPRGSEKLFF. The whole variable domain, remainder taken from reference TRBV29-1 and TRBJ1-4, is SAVISQKPSRDICQRGTSLTIQCQVDSQVTMMFWYRQQPGQSLTLIATANQGSEATYESGFVIDKFPISRPNLTFSTLTVSNMSPEDSSIYLCSVAPRGSEKLFFGSGTQLSVL.

This chain uses TRBV5-6 with TRBJ1-2; 8 nucleotides match TRBD1. Germline values: CDR1 SGHDT, CDR2 YYEEEE. J lost 4 bases, V lost 2 bases, and 4 bases had no gene match. This CDR3 spans 14 amino acids. DNA for the CDR3: TGTGCCAGCAGCTTCAGGGGGCGCAGCTATGGCTACACCTTC. Amino acid sequence: CASSFRGRSYGYTF. Combining the CDR3 with reference TRBV5-6 and TRBJ1-2 gives the whole variable domain DAGVTQSPTHLIKTRGQQVTLRCSPKSGHDTVSWYQQALGQGPQFIFQYYEEEERQRGNFPDRFSGHQFPNYSSELNVNALLLGDSALYLCASSFRGRSYGYTFGSGTRLTVV.

The sample holds a few counts of this clone. The chain couples TRBV7-3 to TRBJ1-1, with a weak D call TRBD1 (5 bases). Germline CDR1 SGHTA, CDR2 FQGTGA. The length of the CDR3 is 16 residues. Deletions cut 2 bases from V and 2 bases from J, with 15 bases between. This CDR3 is CASSLGPIGANTEAFF. CDR3 nucleotide sequence: TGTGCCAGCAGCTTAGGCCCCATTGGGGCTAACACTGAAGCTTTCTTT.

The chain has TRBV2 and TRBJ2-1, with D unclear. The length of the CDR3 is 14 residues. Trimming took 4 bases from V and 4 from J, leaving 11 bases between them. Germline V gene data show CDR1 as SNHLY and CDR2 as FYNNEI. The chain's CDR3 is CASSVLPGYNEQFF. CDR3 bases: TGTGCCAGCAGTGTTCTCCCTGGGTACAATGAGCAGTTCTTC. Complete variable domain (other parts from reference TRBV2 and TRBJ2-1): EPEVTQTPSHQVTQMGQEVILRCVPISNHLYFYWYRQILGQKVEFLVSFYNNEISEKSEIFDDQFSVERPDGSNFTLKIRSTKLEDSAMYFCASSVLPGYNEQFFGPGTRLTVL.

The chain carries TRBV5-5 and TRBJ2-6; D is uncertain. CDR1 is SGHKS and CDR2 is YYEKEE in the germline V gene (reference sequence). This CDR3 has 17 residues. V lost 0 bases and J lost 0, with 10 bases in between. CDR3 in amino acids: CASSLALGISGANVLTF. The CDR3 bases are TGTGCCAGCAGCTTGGCCTTAGGGATCTCTGGGGCCAACGTCCTGACTTTC.

CDR3 nucleotides: TGTGCCAGTAGTATGGACAGGAGGGCGAATCAGCCCCAGCATTTT. Amino acid sequence: CASSMDRRANQPQHF. V usage is TRBV19 and J usage is TRBJ1-5; 7 nucleotides match TRBD1. Per the germline V gene, CDR1 is LNHDA and CDR2 is SQIVND (reference sequence). The V gene end was trimmed by 3 bases and the J gene end by 4 bases; junction bases not matched to a gene: 6. The CDR3 consists of 15 residues.

V is TRBV12-3 or TRBV12-4 and J is TRBJ2-2; TRBD2 is a possible D gene (6 bases). V lost 4 bases to trimming and J lost 5 bases, with 8 bases between them. The CDR3 runs to 13 residues. The DNA of the CDR3 is TGTGCCAGCAGTTGGAGGGATACCGGGGAGCTGTTTTTT. Translated, it gives CASSWRDTGELFF.

The rearrangement joins TRBV19 to TRBJ2-2; 7 nucleotides line up with TRBD1. CDR3 length: 18 amino acids. The V segment lost 2 bases and the J segment 5 bases; nucleotides outside the gene matches: 14. Germline CDR1 and CDR2: LNHDA and SQIVND (reference sequence). Here the CDR3 DNA reads TGTGCCAGTAGTATACCCCTAGGGGGCCCGTCGGGGACCGGGGAGCTGTTTTTT. The encoded protein is CASSIPLGGPSGTGELFF.

This rearrangement joins TRBV14 to TRBJ1-1, with unresolved D. V was pared by 2 bases and J by 8 bases, with 6 bases between. The CDR3 length is 11 residues. From germline, CDR1 is SGHDN and CDR2 FVKESK. CDR3 DNA sequence: TGTGCCAGCAGCCAATATAGAGAAGCTTTCTTT. This gives the protein CASSQYREAFF.

The rearrangement uses TRBV9 and TRBJ1-3, with TRBD1 identical over 12 bases. Germline V CDR1 and CDR2: SGDLS, YYNGEE. CDR3 length: 17 residues. V was clipped by 4 bases and J by 3 bases; unmatched bases: 8. The CDR3 sequence: CASSTRDRGLFGNTIYF. The CDR3 DNA follows: TGTGCCAGCAGCACTAGGGACAGGGGGCTATTTGGAAACACCATATATTTT.

The V call is TRBV7-2, the J call TRBJ1-2, with D tentatively TRBD1 (6 bases). The germline CDR1 and CDR2 sequences are SGHTA and FQGNSA. This CDR3 spans 13 amino acids. Trimming removed 5 bases from V and 4 bases from J, with 11 bases in between. DNA for the CDR3: TGTGCCAGCAGCCTACAGGGTTTCTATGGCTACACCTTC. Its translation is CASSLQGFYGYTF.

This chain connects TRBV6-5 to TRBJ1-2; D not resolved. Germline V gene lookup returns CDR1 MNHEY and CDR2 SVGAGI. V lost 5 bases and J lost 8, with 18 bases in between. The CDR3 has 14 amino acids. CDR3 sequence: CASSPMGKAGGYTF. The CDR3 nucleotides read TGTGCCAGCAGTCCCATGGGGAAAGCGGGGGGCTACACCTTC.

The rearrangement joins TRBV2 to TRBJ2-1; 9 positions match TRBD2. The CDR3 is 18 residues long. Germline V gene lookup returns CDR1 SNHLY and CDR2 FYNNEI. V trimming: 2 bases; J trimming: 4 bases; junction bases outside the gene matches: 12. CDR3 amino acids: CASSERPAGGRGYNEQFF. The CDR3 region has the DNA TGTGCCAGCAGTGAAAGACCCGCGGGGGGGCGGGGGTACAATGAGCAGTTCTTC.

The V gene is TRBV2, the J gene TRBJ2-3; a weak D match, TRBD1 (5 bases). Germline lookup yields CDR1 SNHLY and CDR2 FYNNEI. The CDR3 totals 13 residues. The V and J ends lost 6 bases and 3 bases respectively, with 10 bases between them. CDR3 nucleotides: TGTGCCAGCAGCCCCAGGGAAACAGATACGCAGTATTTT. Its protein is CASSPRETDTQYF.

DNA for the CDR3: TGTGCCAGCAGTGCCCGGACAGGGAAAGAGACCCAGTACTTC. This translates into CASSARTGKETQYF. The chain recombines TRBV25-1 with TRBJ2-5; 8 bases agree with TRBD1. Germline V CDR1 and CDR2: MGHDK, SYGVNS. The CDR3 has 14 residues. Trimming at V came to 4 bases and at J to 3 bases, leaving 4 bases not matched to a gene.

This chain connects TRBV5-4 to TRBJ2-7; TRBD1 agrees at 7 bases. With 4 bases clipped from V and 5 bases from J, the junction kept 3 bases outside the gene matches. Germline CDR1 is SGHNT and CDR2 is YYREEE (reference sequence). The CDR3 length is 12 residues. The CDR3 DNA reads as TGTGCCAGCAGCCCCGGGACAGACGAGCAGTACTTC. This translates into CASSPGTDEQYF.

V usage is TRBV5-4 and J usage is TRBJ1-1; D uncertain. Germline assignment: CDR1 SGHNT and CDR2 YYREEE (reference sequence). V lost 4 bases to trimming and J lost 1 base, with 11 bases between them. The CDR3 spans 14 residues. CDR3 sequence: CASSPSVTNTEAFF. The DNA of the CDR3 is TGTGCCAGCAGCCCTTCAGTTACGAACACTGAAGCTTTCTTT.